This T cell receptor beta chain comes out of a study of blood T cell repertoires in COVID-19. Study-level background: COVID-19 samples collected from the United States, Italy and Spain covered acute and convalescent phases. In each case, the material was cDNA or gDNA derived from T cells, B-cell-depleted T cells, or PBMCs.

The CDR3 sequence is 14 residues long. Germline loops: CDR1 SGHDT, CDR2 YYEEEE. V was shortened by 9 bases and J by 5 bases, with 20 bases between the two germline ends. Authors' processing steps: Scientists estimated how many nucleated cells there were by amplifying reference gene primers. Sequencing was performed with immunoSEQ multiplex PCR; in TCRdb, only in-frame clones are kept and a portion is missing. The V and J calls and the clone size are those of that table, but D and trimming were determined from the DNA. This table has 65,000 to 85,000 clones, around nine tenths appearing once. The clonotype originates from a young woman with acute or convalescent COVID-19. Sequenced: peripheral blood. The chain has TRBV5-6 and TRBJ2-5, with no clear D. The DNA for the CDR3 is TGTGCCATTCACCGCTCGCGGCTCCGCGAGACCCAGTACTTC. The encoded protein is CAIHRSRLRETQYF.